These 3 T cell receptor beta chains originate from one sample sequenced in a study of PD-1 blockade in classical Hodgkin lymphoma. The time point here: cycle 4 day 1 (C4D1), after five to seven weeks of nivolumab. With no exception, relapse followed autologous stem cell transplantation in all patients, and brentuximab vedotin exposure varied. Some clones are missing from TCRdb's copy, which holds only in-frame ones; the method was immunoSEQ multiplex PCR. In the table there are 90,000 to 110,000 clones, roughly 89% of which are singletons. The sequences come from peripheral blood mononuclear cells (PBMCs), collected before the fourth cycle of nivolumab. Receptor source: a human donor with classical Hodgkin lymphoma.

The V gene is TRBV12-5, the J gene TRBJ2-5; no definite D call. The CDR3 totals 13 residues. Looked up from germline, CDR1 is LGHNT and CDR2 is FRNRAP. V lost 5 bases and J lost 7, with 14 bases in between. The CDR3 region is CASGQTLRRTQYF. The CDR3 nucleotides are TGTGCTAGTGGTCAGACACTTCGCCGGACCCAGTACTTC.

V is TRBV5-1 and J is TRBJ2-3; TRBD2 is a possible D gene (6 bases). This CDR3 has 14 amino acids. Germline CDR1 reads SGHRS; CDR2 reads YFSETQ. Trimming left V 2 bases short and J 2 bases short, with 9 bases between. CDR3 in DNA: TGCGCCAGCAGCTTTTGGGAGGTCACAGATACGCAGTATTTT. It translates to CASSFWEVTDTQYF.

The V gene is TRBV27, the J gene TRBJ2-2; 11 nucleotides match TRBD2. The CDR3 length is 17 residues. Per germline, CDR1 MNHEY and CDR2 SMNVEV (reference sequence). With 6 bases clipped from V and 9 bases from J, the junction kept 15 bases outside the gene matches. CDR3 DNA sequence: TGTGCCAGCAGGTACCCCCCACCACTAGCGGGAGATAGGGAGCTGTTTTTT. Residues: CASRYPPPLAGDRELFF.